This T cell receptor (beta chain) was captured by sequencing in a study of CD8+CD57+ T cells in acquired aplastic anemia. This clonotype appeared many times. Its antigen is not known. CDR3 and TCR beta VDJ profiling relied on a genomic DNA template. TCRdb processed the reads anew with MiXCR; each CDR3 protein has one entry. The data hold 250,000 to 300,000 distinct CDR3 sequences, with approximately 58% observed a single time. In patients chosen for sequencing, flow cytometry had shown CD8+CD57+ cell expansion. Patients uniformly had severe acquired aplastic anemia. Trimming took off 3 bases at V and 2 bases at J, with 13 bases between the two ends. CDR3 size: 16 residues. Germline CDR1 reads SGHAT; CDR2 reads FQNNGV. Study-level points and caveats: Significance was not reached for CD8+ Simpson's diversity between patients and controls. Overlapping CD8+ CDR3 repertoires of patients and controls contained approximately 29 shared sequences.

This clonotype was obtained from a human donor with aplastic anemia. Source material: sorted CD4+, CD8+, or CD8+CD57+ T cells (not recorded which) from PBMCs. This chain joins TRBV11-2 and TRBJ1-4; the D gene is possibly TRBD1 (5 bases). DNA of the CDR3: TGTGCCAGCAGCTTTTCAGGGTTTATCACTAATGAAAAACTGTTTTTT. This gives the protein CASSFSGFITNEKLFF.